The rows below give T cell receptor beta chains drawn from one sample of a study of blood T cell repertoires in COVID-19. Assay: immunoSEQ multiplex PCR; the TCRdb copy retains only in-frame clones and omits some. The sample carries roughly 240,000 clones, roughly 82% recorded once. Specimen: peripheral blood. These receptors were taken from a man aged 35 to 55 who had recovered from COVID-19. Each CDR3 is given with its conserved first and last residue. A D gene is named only where the DNA matches it firmly. Clone size is stated in some rows and not others, as once, few, many or a class when expanded.

j_gene: TRBJ1-1
d_gene: NA
v_gene: TRBV13
abundance: NA
CDR3aa: CASSLGPPGQMVTEAFF
CDR3nt: TGTGCCAGCAGCTTAGGGCCCCCCGGACAGATGGTTACTGAAGCTTTCTTT

j_gene: TRBJ2-1
d_gene: TRBD1
v_gene: TRBV19
abundance: NA
CDR3aa: CASSILGTGNLNEQFF
CDR3nt: TGTGCCAGTAGTATATTGGGGACAGGGAATTTGAATGAGCAGTTCTTC

j_gene: TRBJ1-1
d_gene: TRBD1
v_gene: TRBV10-3
abundance: NA
CDR3aa: CATQQGVSTEAFF
CDR3nt: TGTGCCACCCAACAGGGGGTGTCTACTGAAGCTTTCTTT

j_gene: TRBJ1-6
d_gene: NA
v_gene: TRBV7-6
abundance: NA
CDR3aa: CASSSGHYNSPLHF
CDR3nt: TGTGCCAGCAGCTCGGGACACTATAATTCACCCCTCCACTTT

j_gene: TRBJ2-2
d_gene: NA
v_gene: TRBV6-2/TRBV6-3
abundance: NA
CDR3aa: CASSLTSLATGELFF
CDR3nt: TGTGCCAGCAGCCTTACATCATTGGCCACCGGGGAGCTGTTTTTT

j_gene: TRBJ2-7
d_gene: TRBD1
v_gene: TRBV29-1
abundance: NA
CDR3aa: CSGGAGTAYEQYF
CDR3nt: TGCAGCGGCGGAGCCGGGACAGCCTACGAGCAGTACTTC

j_gene: TRBJ1-1
d_gene: NA
v_gene: TRBV2
abundance: NA
CDR3aa: CASKGGVAYTEAFF
CDR3nt: TGTGCCAGCAAGGGAGGGGTAGCGTACACTGAAGCTTTCTTT

j_gene: TRBJ1-4
d_gene: TRBD1
v_gene: TRBV7-2
abundance: NA
CDR3aa: CASSTDRAEEKLFF
CDR3nt: TGTGCCAGCAGCACCGACAGGGCTGAGGAAAAACTGTTTTTT

j_gene: TRBJ1-6
d_gene: NA
v_gene: TRBV12-3/TRBV12-4
abundance: few
CDR3aa: CASSPQGFSPLHF
CDR3nt: TGTGCCAGCAGCCCCCAGGGGTTTTCACCCCTCCACTTT

j_gene: TRBJ1-6
d_gene: TRBD1
v_gene: TRBV7-9
abundance: NA
CDR3aa: CASSVDRGNSPLHF
CDR3nt: TGTGCCAGCAGTGTAGACAGGGGGAATTCACCCCTCCACTTT

j_gene: TRBJ1-1
d_gene: TRBD1
v_gene: TRBV27
abundance: NA
CDR3aa: CASRKWGQGGTEAFF
CDR3nt: TGTGCCAGCAGAAAGTGGGGGCAGGGGGGCACTGAAGCTTTCTTT

j_gene: TRBJ2-4
d_gene: NA
v_gene: TRBV7-2
abundance: NA
CDR3aa: CASSRDSAIQYF
CDR3nt: TGTGCCAGCAGCCGGGACTCCGCGATTCAGTACTTC

j_gene: TRBJ2-5
d_gene: TRBD2
v_gene: TRBV30
abundance: NA
CDR3aa: CAWSVRGGKETQYF
CDR3nt: TGTGCCTGGAGTGTACGGGGAGGGAAGGAGACCCAGTACTTC

j_gene: TRBJ1-1
d_gene: TRBD1
v_gene: TRBV6-5
abundance: many
CDR3aa: CASMGQGASRAFF
CDR3nt: TGTGCCAGCATGGGACAGGGGGCTAGCAGAGCTTTCTTT

j_gene: TRBJ2-7
d_gene: NA
v_gene: TRBV24-1
abundance: NA
CDR3aa: CATSDLSGSYEQYF
CDR3nt: TGTGCCACCAGTGATTTGTCAGGCTCCTACGAGCAGTACTTC

j_gene: TRBJ2-3
d_gene: TRBD2
v_gene: TRBV6-5
abundance: NA
CDR3aa: CASSETGLAGGTQYF
CDR3nt: TGTGCCAGCTCCGAGACGGGACTAGCGGGTGGTACGCAGTATTTT

j_gene: TRBJ1-2
d_gene: NA
v_gene: TRBV5-1
abundance: NA
CDR3aa: CASSPSGGVYGYTF
CDR3nt: TGCGCCAGCAGCCCGTCGGGGGGCGTCTATGGCTACACCTTC

j_gene: TRBJ2-2
d_gene: NA
v_gene: TRBV29-1
abundance: NA
CDR3aa: CSVVPQSHTGELFF
CDR3nt: TGCAGCGTTGTTCCCCAGTCCCACACCGGGGAGCTGTTTTTT